The next 27 T cell receptor beta chains were all read from a single sample in a study of OX40 agonist ivuxolimab in advanced cancers. Sequencing used immunoSEQ multiplex PCR; TCRdb keeps in-frame clones, though not all of them. The sample includes about 52,000 clones, 75% to 90% seen only once; the top ten take 14%. The specimen was CD4+ or CD8+ T cells sorted from blood, collected in a trial of the OX40 agonist ivuxolimab. The origin of the receptors is an adult with an advanced solid tumor such as melanoma, head and neck, liver or kidney cancer.

The J gene is TRBJ2-1, the V gene TRBV7-2, with D perhaps assigned TRBD1 or TRBD2 (5 bases each). Germline CDR1 and CDR2: SGHTA and FQGNSA. The ends were cut back, 7 bases at V and 0 bases at J, with 10 bases in the middle. The CDR3 covers 14 residues. CDR3 loop: CASTPGRSYNEQFF. CDR3 DNA: TGTGCCAGCACACCGGGACGCTCCTACAATGAGCAGTTCTTC.

This chain uses TRBV27 with TRBJ2-7; D uncertain. In germline, CDR1 is MNHEY, CDR2 SMNVEV (reference sequence). The CDR3 is 14 residues long. V lost 6 bases, J lost 6 bases, and 18 bases lay in between. CDR3 in amino acids: CASRSGLGLAEQYF. In DNA form, the CDR3 reads TGTGCCAGCAGATCGGGTTTGGGGTTAGCCGAGCAGTACTTC.

CDR3 nucleotides: TGTGCCAGCAGCCCGCCAGGGGGCCAAGAGACCCAGTACTTC. Amino acids: CASSPPGGQETQYF. The J gene is TRBJ2-5, the V gene TRBV6-5, with 7 bases identical to TRBD1. The CDR3 contains 14 residues. Trimming cost V 6 bases and J 1 base; bases outside gene matches: 5. CDR1 is MNHEY and CDR2 is SVGAGI in the germline V gene.

The genes are TRBV9 and TRBJ2-1, with 8 nucleotides matching TRBD1. CDR1 and CDR2 (germline): SGDLS, YYNGEE. Unmatched junction bases numbered 7, after V lost 2 bases and J lost 0 bases. This CDR3 has 17 residues. The CDR3 loop is CASSVSLGTGSYNEQFF. DNA of the CDR3: TGTGCCAGCAGCGTGTCTCTCGGGACAGGCTCCTACAATGAGCAGTTCTTC.

The chain recombines TRBV5-6 with TRBJ2-2, with D perhaps given as TRBD1 or TRBD2 (5 bases each). CDR3 length equals 12 residues. V dropped 3 bases and J dropped 6 bases, with 6 bases sitting between them. The germline CDR1 and CDR2 sequences are SGHDT and YYEEEE. CDR3: CASSWGSGELFF. The CDR3, as DNA: TGTGCCAGCAGCTGGGGGTCCGGGGAGCTGTTTTTT. Combining the CDR3 with reference TRBV5-6 and TRBJ2-2 gives the whole variable domain DAGVTQSPTHLIKTRGQQVTLRCSPKSGHDTVSWYQQALGQGPQFIFQYYEEEERQRGNFPDRFSGHQFPNYSSELNVNALLLGDSALYLCASSWGSGELFFGEGSRLTVL.

The chain employs TRBV6-6 and TRBJ1-1; maybe TRBD1 (5 bases). In germline, CDR1 is MNHNY, CDR2 SVGAGI (reference sequence). The CDR3 length is 12 residues. Trimming took 2 bases from V and 6 from J, leaving 7 bases between them. The CDR3 DNA sequence: TGTGCCAGCAGTTACGCAGGGCCTGAAGCTTTCTTT. As protein: CASSYAGPEAFF.

The rearrangement links TRBV27 to TRBJ1-4; the D gene is possibly TRBD1 (5 bases). Looked up from germline, CDR1 is MNHEY and CDR2 is SMNVEV (reference sequence). CDR3 size: 14 residues. Deletions cut 5 bases from V and 0 bases from J, with 7 bases between. The DNA of the CDR3 is TGTGCCAGCAGTCTGACAGCAACTAATGAAAAACTGTTTTTT. Translated, it gives CASSLTATNEKLFF.

The chain recombines TRBV5-4 with TRBJ2-7, with 9 bases fitting TRBD2. The V and J ends lost 2 bases and 0 bases, in that order; junction bases with no gene match: 6. The CDR3 totals 16 residues. Germline assignment: CDR1 SGHNT and CDR2 YYREEE (reference sequence). In DNA form, the CDR3 reads TGTGCCAGCAGCTTAGACAGCGGGGGGACCTCCTACGAGCAGTACTTC. Its translation is CASSLDSGGTSYEQYF.

This rearrangement joins TRBV5-8 to TRBJ2-3, with D perhaps assigned TRBD1 or TRBD2 (7 bases each). The germline V gene has CDR1 SGHTS and CDR2 YDEGEE. V lost 0 bases and J lost 6, with 11 bases in between. This CDR3 comprises 14 residues. The CDR3 coding sequence is TGTGCCAGCAGCTTGGGACAGGGAGGGGATACGCAGTATTTT. As protein: CASSLGQGGDTQYF.

In this sample, this clone turned up once. The rearrangement links TRBV13 to TRBJ1-2; 7 nucleotides align to TRBD1. V gave up 5 bases and J gave up 4 bases; unmatched junction bases: 4. Germline assignment: CDR1 PRHDT and CDR2 FYEKMQ (reference sequence). This CDR3 region has 13 residues. As DNA, the CDR3 is TGTGCCAGCAGCCTCGACAGGGCCTATGGCTACACCTTC. The encoded protein is CASSLDRAYGYTF.

This chain links TRBV7-9 with TRBJ2-1, with a weak D call TRBD1 (6 bases). V lost 4 bases and J 2 bases, leaving 15 bases between the germline ends. CDR1 and CDR2 from the germline V gene are SEHNR and FQNEAQ (reference sequence). The CDR3 has 16 residues. The CDR3 bases are TGTGCCAGCAGCTCCACCGGGACACAGCCCTACAATGAGCAGTTCTTC. Amino acid sequence: CASSSTGTQPYNEQFF.

This chain uses TRBV5-6 with TRBJ2-5, with TRBD1 as a possible D gene (6 bases). The tail of the sequence fits TRBJ2-7 better, so the J call may be wrong. The CDR3 loop spans 13 amino acids. Looked up from germline, CDR1 is SGHDT and CDR2 is YYEEEE. The CDR3 region is CASNDGQNYEQYF. The CDR3, as DNA: TGTGCCAGCAATGACGGACAGAACTACGAGCAGTACTTC.

This clone was seen only once. The DNA for the CDR3 is TGTGCCAGCAGTTTGGGCTATATATACGAGCAGTACTTC. The encoded protein is CASSLGYIYEQYF. The chain couples TRBV27 to TRBJ2-7; unclear D gene. CDR1 and CDR2 from the germline V gene are MNHEY and SMNVEV (reference sequence). CDR3 length: 13 amino acids. V dropped 3 bases and J dropped 4 bases, with 10 bases sitting between them.

The rearrangement uses TRBV15 and TRBJ1-2, with unresolved D. Germline values: CDR1 LNHNV, CDR2 YYDKDF (reference sequence). The CDR3 is 16 amino acids. V was pared by 0 bases and J by 5 bases, with 16 bases between. The CDR3 loop reads CATSRDLGSNPYGYTF. CDR3 nucleotides: TGTGCCACCAGCAGAGATTTAGGGTCTAACCCGTATGGCTACACCTTC. Supplemented by reference TRBV15 and TRBJ1-2, the full variable domain reads DAMVIQNPRYQVTQFGKPVTLSCSQTLNHNVMYWYQQKSSQAPKLLFHYYDKDFNNEADTPDNFQSRRPNTSFCFLDIRSPGLGDTAMYLCATSRDLGSNPYGYTFGSGTRLTVV.

The chain joins TRBV6-5 to TRBJ1-2; no reliable D call. The CDR3 is 16 amino acids. The V gene lost 4 bases and the J gene lost 6 bases, with 21 bases spanning the gap. CDR1 and CDR2 (germline): MNHEY, SVGAGI. The CDR3 DNA reads as TGTGCCAGCAGTTCCCCCAGCAGGACTCCCATTGATGGCTACACCTTC. Amino acids: CASSSPSRTPIDGYTF.

The CDR3 region is CASTKPMTYEQYF. The CDR3 DNA is TGTGCCAGCACCAAACCCATGACCTACGAGCAGTACTTC. This rearrangement joins TRBV7-9 to TRBJ2-7; unclear D gene. The CDR3 has 13 residues. Looked up from germline, CDR1 is SEHNR and CDR2 is FQNEAQ (reference sequence). Trimming pared 7 bases from V and 2 bases from J, leaving 12 bases between.

The rearrangement links TRBV19 to TRBJ1-5, with a weak D call TRBD1 (6 bases). The germline V gene has CDR1 LNHDA and CDR2 SQIVND (reference sequence). V was clipped by 6 bases and J by 1 base, with 13 bases between them. This CDR3 is built from 15 residues. CDR3 loop: CASSRNDRSNQPQHF. CDR3 DNA: TGTGCCAGTAGCCGAAACGACAGGAGCAATCAGCCCCAGCATTTT.

The chain is built from TRBV30 and TRBJ2-5; 7 bases are a match to TRBD1. The end of the DNA fits TRBJ2-7 better, so the J call may be wrong. This CDR3 spans 13 amino acids. Per germline, CDR1 GTSNPN and CDR2 SVGIG (reference sequence). This CDR3 reads CAWSRDRAYEQYF. The CDR3 DNA is TGTGCCTGGAGTAGAGACAGGGCCTACGAGCAGTACTTC.

The V gene is TRBV30, the J gene TRBJ1-2; 11 bases match TRBD1. The germline gives CDR1 GTSNPN, CDR2 SVGIG (reference sequence). This CDR3 contains 15 residues. Trimming removed 6 bases from V and 4 bases from J; junction bases left unmatched: 10. CDR3 protein: CACPGQGVLSYGYTF. The CDR3 DNA sequence: TGTGCCTGTCCGGGACAGGGGGTTCTGAGCTATGGCTACACCTTC.

The V and J genes are TRBV7-6 and TRBJ2-5; TRBD2 matches 7 bases. The CDR3 is 16 amino acids. CDR1 is SGHVS and CDR2 is FNYEAQ in the germline V gene. J was trimmed by 0 bases and V by 3 bases; bases with no gene match: 7. The CDR3 DNA sequence: TGTGCCAGCAGCTTGACCGGGGGGTCGTACCAAGAGACCCAGTACTTC. It is translated as CASSLTGGSYQETQYF. Full variable domain (remainder filled in from reference TRBV7-6 and TRBJ2-5): GAGVSQSPRYKVTKRGQDVALRCDPISGHVSLYWYRQALGQGPEFLTYFNYEAQQDKSGLPNDRFSAERPEGSISTLTIQRTEQRDSAMYRCASSLTGGSYQETQYFGPGTRLLVL.

V usage is TRBV5-1 and J usage is TRBJ1-2; no definite D call. Germline CDR1 and CDR2: SGHRS and YFSETQ. V was trimmed by 0 bases and J by 1 base, leaving 1 base between them. The CDR3 loop spans 12 amino acids. CDR3 protein: CASSLDNYGYTF. CDR3 bases: TGCGCCAGCAGCTTGGATAACTATGGCTACACCTTC.

Here the CDR3 reads CASSLHPVSSYNEQFF. As DNA, the CDR3 is TGCGCCAGCAGCCTACACCCCGTTAGCTCCTACAATGAGCAGTTCTTC. This chain joins TRBV4-1 and TRBJ2-1; D uncertain. Germline V gene data show CDR1 as MGHRA and CDR2 as YSYEKL. This CDR3 is built from 16 residues. Trimming shortened V by 4 bases and J by 0 bases, and 13 bases separated the two germline ends.

This chain uses TRBV5-1 with TRBJ2-3; no clear D. Germline V gene lookup returns CDR1 SGHRS and CDR2 YFSETQ. V lost 1 base and J 4 bases, leaving 7 bases between the germline ends. CDR3 length equals 13 residues. The CDR3 protein is CASSLWAADTQYF. As DNA, the CDR3 is TGCGCCAGCAGCTTGTGGGCGGCAGATACGCAGTATTTT.

V gene TRBV6-5 combines with J gene TRBJ2-7; 8 bases map to TRBD2. The V gene end was trimmed by 2 bases and the J gene end by 3 bases; junction bases not matched to a gene: 6. The CDR3 runs to 15 residues. Germline CDR1 is MNHEY and CDR2 is SVGAGI. The CDR3 region is CASSYERGGLYEQYF. The CDR3 DNA sequence: TGTGCCAGCAGTTACGAACGGGGGGGTCTCTACGAGCAGTACTTC.

The chain couples TRBV28 to TRBJ1-4; a weak D match, TRBD1 (5 bases). Germline CDR1 and CDR2: MDHEN and SYDVKM. CDR3 length equals 17 residues. V gave up 9 bases and J gave up 2 bases, with 22 bases separating them. CDR3 DNA sequence: TGTGCCAGGCCCACTCCAGCCGCCGGGGGGACTAATGAAAAACTGTTTTTT. Residues: CARPTPAAGGTNEKLFF.

The J gene is TRBJ2-3, the V gene TRBV2; 12 bases align to TRBD2. This CDR3 contains 17 residues. Germline V gene data show CDR1 as SNHLY and CDR2 as FYNNEI. J lost 2 bases, V lost 6 bases, and 9 bases had no gene match. CDR3 sequence: CASSWGTSGGNTDTQYF. The CDR3 nucleotides are TGTGCCAGCAGCTGGGGAACTAGCGGGGGGAACACAGATACGCAGTATTTT.

This clone was recorded once. The genes are TRBV4-1 and TRBJ1-5; 10 nucleotides line up with TRBD1. The CDR3 runs 19 residues. The V segment lost 1 base and the J segment 0 bases; nucleotides outside the gene matches: 9. The germline V gene encodes CDR1 MGHRA and CDR2 YSYEKL. DNA of the CDR3: TGCGCCAGCAGCCAAGGGGTGACAGGGGGCGAAAATAGCAATCAGCCCCAGCATTTT. Translated, it gives CASSQGVTGGENSNQPQHF.